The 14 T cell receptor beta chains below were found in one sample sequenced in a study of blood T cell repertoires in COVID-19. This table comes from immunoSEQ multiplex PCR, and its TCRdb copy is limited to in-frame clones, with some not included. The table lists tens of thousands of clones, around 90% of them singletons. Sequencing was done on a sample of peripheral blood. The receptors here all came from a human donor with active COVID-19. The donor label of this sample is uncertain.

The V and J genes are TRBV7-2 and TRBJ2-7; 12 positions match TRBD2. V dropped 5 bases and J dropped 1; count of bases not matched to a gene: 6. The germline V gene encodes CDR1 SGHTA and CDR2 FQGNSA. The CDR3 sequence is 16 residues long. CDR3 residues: CASSEGTSGPSYEQYV. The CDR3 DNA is TGTGCCAGCAGCGAGGGGACTAGCGGGCCTTCCTACGAGCAGTACGTC.

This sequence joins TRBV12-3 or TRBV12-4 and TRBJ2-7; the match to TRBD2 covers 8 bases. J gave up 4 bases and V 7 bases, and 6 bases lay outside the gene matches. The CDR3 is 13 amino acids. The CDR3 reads CASTSGSMYEQYF. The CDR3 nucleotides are TGTGCCAGCACGAGCGGGAGTATGTACGAGCAGTACTTC.

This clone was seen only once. The CDR3 is CASSQESRRQNTEAFF. CDR3 DNA: TGTGCCAGCAGCCAAGAATCGCGGCGCCAGAACACTGAAGCTTTCTTT. The chain employs TRBV3-1 (or the pseudogene TRBV3-2) and TRBJ1-1; D is ambiguous. This CDR3 has 16 residues. V lost 0 bases, J lost 1 base, and 12 bases lay in between. Germline CDR1 is LGHDT and CDR2 is YNNKEL (reference sequence).

The CDR3 region is CASSLGTGGSQLTTDTQYF. The CDR3 nucleotides read TGTGCCAGCAGCTTGGGGACAGGGGGCTCGCAACTTACTACAGATACGCAGTATTTT. V and J are TRBV7-9 and TRBJ2-3, with TRBD1 identical over 12 bases. From germline, CDR1 is SEHNR and CDR2 FQNEAQ (reference sequence). V was clipped by 3 bases and J by 3 bases; unmatched bases: 13. The CDR3 is 19 amino acids.

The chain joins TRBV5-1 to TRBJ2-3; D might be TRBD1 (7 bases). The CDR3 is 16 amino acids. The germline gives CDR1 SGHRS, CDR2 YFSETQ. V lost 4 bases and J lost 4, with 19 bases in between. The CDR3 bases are TGCGCCAGCAGCACCTCGGAGGGGGCTAGGGCAGATACGCAGTATTTT. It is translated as CASSTSEGARADTQYF.

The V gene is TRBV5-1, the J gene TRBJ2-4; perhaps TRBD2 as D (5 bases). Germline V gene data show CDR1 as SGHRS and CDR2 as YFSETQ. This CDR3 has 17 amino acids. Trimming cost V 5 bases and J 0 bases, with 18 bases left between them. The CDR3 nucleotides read TGCGCCAGCAGAGGCGGGTCGATCAATATAGCCAAAAACATTCAGTACTTC. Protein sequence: CASRGGSINIAKNIQYF.

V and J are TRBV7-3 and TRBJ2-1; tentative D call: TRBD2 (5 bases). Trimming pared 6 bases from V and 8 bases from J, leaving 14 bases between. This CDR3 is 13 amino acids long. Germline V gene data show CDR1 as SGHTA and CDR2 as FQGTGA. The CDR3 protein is CASRRATRDEQFF. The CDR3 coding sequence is TGTGCCAGCAGGCGAGCAACTAGGGATGAGCAGTTCTTC.

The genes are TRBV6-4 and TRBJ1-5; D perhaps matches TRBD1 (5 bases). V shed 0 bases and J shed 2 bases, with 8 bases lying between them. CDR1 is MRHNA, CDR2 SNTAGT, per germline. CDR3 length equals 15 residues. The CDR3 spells CASSDSVQGNQPQHF. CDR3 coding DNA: TGTGCCAGCAGTGACTCGGTACAGGGCAATCAGCCCCAGCATTTT.

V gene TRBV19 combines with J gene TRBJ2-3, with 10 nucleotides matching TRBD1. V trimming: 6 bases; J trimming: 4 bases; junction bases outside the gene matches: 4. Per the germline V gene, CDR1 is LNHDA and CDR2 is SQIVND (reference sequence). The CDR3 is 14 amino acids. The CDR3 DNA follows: TGTGCCAGTAGGAGACAGGGGGCCCCAGATACGCAGTATTTT. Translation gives CASRRQGAPDTQYF.

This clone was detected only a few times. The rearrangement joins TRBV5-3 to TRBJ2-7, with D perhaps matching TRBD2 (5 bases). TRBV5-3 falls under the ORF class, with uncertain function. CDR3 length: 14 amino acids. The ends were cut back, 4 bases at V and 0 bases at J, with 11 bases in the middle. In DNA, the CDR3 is TGTGCCAGAAGCCCCCTAGGGAGCTCCTACGAGCAGTACGTC. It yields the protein CARSPLGSSYEQYV.

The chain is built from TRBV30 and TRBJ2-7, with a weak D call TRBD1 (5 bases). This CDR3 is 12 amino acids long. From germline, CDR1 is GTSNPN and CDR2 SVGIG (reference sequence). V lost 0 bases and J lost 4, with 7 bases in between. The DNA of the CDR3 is TGTGCCTGGAGTGTACAGGAATACGAGCAGTACTTC. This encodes CAWSVQEYEQYF.

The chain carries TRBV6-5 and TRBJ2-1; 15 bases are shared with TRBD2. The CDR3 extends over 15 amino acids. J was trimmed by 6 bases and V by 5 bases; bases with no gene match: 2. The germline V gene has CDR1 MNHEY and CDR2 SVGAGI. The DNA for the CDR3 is TGTGCCAGCAGTCAGGGACTAGCGGGGGGCAATGAGCAGTTCTTC. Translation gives CASSQGLAGGNEQFF.

The CDR3 DNA reads TGTGCCAGCAGTTACGGGAGCGGCTACACCTTC. This translates into CASSYGSGYTF. This chain connects TRBV6-2 or TRBV6-3 to TRBJ1-2, with D unresolved. The CDR3 runs to 11 residues. Germline V gives CDR1 MNHEY, CDR2 SVGEGT. Trimming took 2 bases from V and 8 from J, leaving 6 bases between them.

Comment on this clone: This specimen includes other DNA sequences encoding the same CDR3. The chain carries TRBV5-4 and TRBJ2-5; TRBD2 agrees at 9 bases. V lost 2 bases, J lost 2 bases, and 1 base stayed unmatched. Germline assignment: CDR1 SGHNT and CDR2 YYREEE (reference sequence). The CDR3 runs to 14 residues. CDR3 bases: TGTGCCAGCAGCTTAGGACTAGCGCAAGAGACCCAGTACTTC. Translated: CASSLGLAQETQYF.